Below, 9 T cell receptor beta chains from the same sample are listed, as sequenced in a study of blood T cell repertoires in COVID-19. Sequenced by immunoSEQ multiplex PCR; TCRdb stores in-frame clones only, minus some. The sample has about 190,000 clones; 88% are singletons. Sequenced sample: peripheral blood. The receptors were gathered from a woman aged 35 to 49 who had recovered from COVID-19.

The gene calls are TRBV6-5 and TRBJ2-7; 8 bases fit TRBD1. The germline V gene encodes CDR1 MNHEY and CDR2 SVGAGI. The CDR3 extends over 12 amino acids. Trimming took 8 bases from V and 0 from J; bases not matched to a gene: 0. CDR3 sequence: CASGQGSYEQYF. In DNA, the CDR3 is TGTGCCAGCGGACAGGGCTCCTACGAGCAGTACTTC.

This chain connects TRBV7-8 to TRBJ2-5, with D possibly TRBD1 on 6 matching bases. CDR3 size: 16 residues. Germline V gene lookup returns CDR1 SGHVS and CDR2 FQNEAQ. The V and J ends lost 4 bases and 1 base respectively, with 16 bases between them. CDR3 sequence (DNA): TGTGCCAGCAGCTCTCTCCTTTGGACAGCCCAAGAGACCCAGTACTTC. This sequence encodes CASSSLLWTAQETQYF.

This chain joins TRBV27 and TRBJ2-5, with no clear D. The CDR3 contains 13 residues. CDR1 and CDR2 (germline): MNHEY, SMNVEV (reference sequence). The germline V and J ends were trimmed by 2 bases and 6 bases, with 10 bases remaining between them. CDR3 sequence (DNA): TGTGCCAGCAGTTTAGTGAGGTCTCAGACCCAGTACTTC. Its translation is CASSLVRSQTQYF.

The chain uses TRBV9 and TRBJ2-5; TRBD2 might be the D (5 bases). CDR1 SGDLS and CDR2 YYNGEE come from the germline V gene. V lost 0 bases and J lost 0, with 6 bases in between. The CDR3 has 14 amino acids. CDR3 DNA: TGTGCCAGCAGCGTAGCAGCGGACCAAGAGACCCAGTACTTC. It translates to CASSVAADQETQYF.

The chain uses TRBV7-9 and TRBJ2-2; tentatively, D is TRBD2 (5 bases). The CDR3 runs 16 residues. Trimming stripped 3 bases from V and 0 bases from J, with 11 bases between. Looked up from germline, CDR1 is SEHNR and CDR2 is FQNEAQ (reference sequence). CDR3 loop: CASSLGVGANTGELFF. Written as DNA, the CDR3 is TGTGCCAGCAGCTTGGGTGTGGGAGCGAACACCGGGGAGCTGTTTTTT. The whole variable domain, filled in from reference TRBV7-9 and TRBJ2-2, reads DTGVSQNPRHKITKRGQNVTFRCDPISEHNRLYWYRQTLGQGPEFLTYFQNEAQLEKSRLLSDRFSAERPKGSFSTLEIQRTEQGDSAMYLCASSLGVGANTGELFFGEGSRLTVL.

There are a few counts of this clone. This sequence joins TRBV30 and TRBJ2-5, with 9 bases that match TRBD1. Germline V lookup: CDR1 GTSNPN, CDR2 SVGIG (reference sequence). Trimming took 5 bases from V and 4 from J; bases not matched to a gene: 8. There are 14 residues in the CDR3. The CDR3 is CAWDLGQGGETQYF. The CDR3 DNA sequence: TGTGCCTGGGACCTGGGACAGGGTGGAGAGACCCAGTACTTC. Variable domain in full (rest from reference TRBV30 and TRBJ2-5): SQTIHQWPATLVQPVGSPLSLECTVEGTSNPNLYWYRQAAGRGLQLLFYSVGIGQISSEVPQNLSASRPQDRQFILSSKKLLLSDSGFYLCAWDLGQGGETQYFGPGTRLLVL.

This chain uses TRBV6-2 or TRBV6-3 with TRBJ1-1, with D possibly matching TRBD1 (6 bases). Looked up from germline, CDR1 is MNHEY and CDR2 is SVGEGT. The CDR3 is made up of 17 amino acids. Trimming took off 2 bases at V and 3 bases at J, with 19 bases between the two ends. In nucleotides, the CDR3 is TGTGCCAGCAGTTACGATTGGGGGCTCTTGGAAGACACTGAAGCTTTCTTT. Residues: CASSYDWGLLEDTEAFF.

This clone has just one count. The chain couples TRBV30 to TRBJ2-3, with 8 bases lining up with TRBD1. CDR1 and CDR2 from the germline V gene are GTSNPN and SVGIG (reference sequence). CDR3 length: 14 residues. V shed 3 bases and J 1 base; nucleotides not matched to a gene: 3. As DNA, the CDR3 is TGTGCCTGGAGCGGGACAGGCCGCACAGATACGCAGTATTTT. This translates into CAWSGTGRTDTQYF.

This clone was detected only a few times. The V call is TRBV5-1, the J call TRBJ1-1; 11 nucleotides line up with TRBD1. From germline, CDR1 is SGHRS and CDR2 YFSETQ. The CDR3 has 17 amino acids. V trimming: 4 bases; J trimming: 4 bases; junction bases outside the gene matches: 12. CDR3 sequence: CASSPGQGAESITEAFF. CDR3 nucleotide sequence: TGCGCCAGCAGCCCCGGACAGGGGGCAGAGAGTATCACTGAAGCTTTCTTT.